Listed here are 9 T cell receptor beta chains from one sample, sequenced in a study of cytomegalovirus exposure and HLA in healthy donors. This PCR relied on a set of 60 Vbeta primers and 13 Jbeta primers. TCRdb's copy holds only in-frame clones and misses some; the assay was immunoSEQ multiplex PCR. The sample lists 90,000 to 100,000 clones; less than 70% were seen once. Sequences were obtained from PBMCs. These receptors all come from a female donor in good health and CMV-seronegative.

This clone was counted a few times. At one boundary the junction diverges from the germline segment, which might be a read error. V is TRBV7-7 and J is TRBJ2-7; D perhaps matches TRBD1 (5 bases). The CDR3 loop spans 13 amino acids. Germline CDR1 and CDR2: SSHAT and FNYEAQ (reference sequence). The CDR3 reads CASSFQGGYEQYF. CDR3 in DNA: TGTGCTAGCAGCTTTCAGGGTGGCTACGAGCAGTACTTC.

This clone has a handful of counts. The chain links TRBV7-9 to TRBJ1-2, with a tentative D call TRBD1 (6 bases). V gave up 6 bases and J gave up 4 bases, with 15 bases separating them. The germline V gene has CDR1 SEHNR and CDR2 FQNEAQ (reference sequence). This CDR3 has 14 residues. CDR3: CASRAHRDTYGYTF. The CDR3 nucleotides are TGTGCCAGCAGAGCACACAGGGATACCTATGGCTACACCTTC.

The chain links TRBV13 to TRBJ2-7; 8 bases agree with TRBD1. Germline V gene sequence: CDR1 PRHDT, CDR2 FYEKMQ (reference sequence). V lost 2 bases, J lost 1 base, and 7 bases stayed unmatched. The length of the CDR3 is 16 residues. In nucleotides, the CDR3 is TGTGCCAGCAGCTTATTTTTTGGACAGGGATCCTACGAGCAGTACTTC. Protein product: CASSLFFGQGSYEQYF.

The chain is built from TRBV5-1 and TRBJ1-1; D gene ambiguous. Trimming took off 4 bases at V and 0 bases at J, with 7 bases between the two ends. This CDR3 is built from 13 residues. In germline, CDR1 is SGHRS, CDR2 YFSETQ. The chain's CDR3 is CASSRRVNTEAFF. As DNA, the CDR3 is TGCGCCAGCAGCCGTCGGGTGAACACTGAAGCTTTCTTT.

The rearrangement links TRBV10-3 to TRBJ2-1, with 12 bases fitting TRBD1. This CDR3 spans 17 amino acids. Germline CDR1 and CDR2: ENHRY and SYGVKD. V lost 10 bases, J lost 5 bases, and 15 bases stayed unmatched. CDR3 loop: CARRGLWGQGAHNEQFF. DNA of the CDR3: TGTGCCAGGAGAGGATTGTGGGGACAGGGGGCTCACAATGAGCAGTTCTTC.

Relative to its sample, this clone is medium-sized. The chain recombines TRBV11-2 with TRBJ1-3; D is ambiguous. The germline V gene encodes CDR1 SGHAT and CDR2 FQNNGV. The CDR3 sequence is 14 residues long. Trimming removed 6 bases at V and 0 bases at J, with 9 bases between. The CDR3 protein is CASRIGSSGNTIYF. The CDR3 DNA sequence: TGTGCCAGCAGGATAGGGAGCTCTGGAAACACCATATATTTT.

On this clone itself: An end of the junction does not agree with germline; a read error may underlie this. The J gene is TRBJ2-1, the V gene TRBV7-9; the D gene is possibly TRBD2 (6 bases). This CDR3 region has 13 residues. CDR1 and CDR2 (germline): SEHNR, FQNEAQ (reference sequence). The CDR3 protein is CANSELREDEQFF. DNA for the CDR3: TGTGCCAACAGCGAGTTGAGGGAGGATGAGCAGTTCTTC.

This rearrangement joins TRBV30 to TRBJ2-7; D perhaps matches TRBD2 (6 bases). This CDR3 spans 14 amino acids. CDR1 is GTSNPN and CDR2 is SVGIG in the germline V gene (reference sequence). Trimming left V 1 base short and J 2 bases short, with 12 bases between. CDR3 sequence: CAWSGGVLAYEQYF. The CDR3 DNA is TGTGCCTGGAGTGGCGGGGTCCTTGCCTACGAGCAGTACTTC.

The CDR3 DNA is TGCGCCAGCAGCCAAGATTCCAGGGAGGTTTATGGCTACACCTTC. It codes for CASSQDSREVYGYTF. The V and J genes are TRBV4-1 and TRBJ1-2, with a tentative D call TRBD1 (5 bases). V was trimmed by 0 bases and J by 5 bases, leaving 13 bases between them. Germline V gene lookup returns CDR1 MGHRA and CDR2 YSYEKL. This CDR3 region has 15 residues.